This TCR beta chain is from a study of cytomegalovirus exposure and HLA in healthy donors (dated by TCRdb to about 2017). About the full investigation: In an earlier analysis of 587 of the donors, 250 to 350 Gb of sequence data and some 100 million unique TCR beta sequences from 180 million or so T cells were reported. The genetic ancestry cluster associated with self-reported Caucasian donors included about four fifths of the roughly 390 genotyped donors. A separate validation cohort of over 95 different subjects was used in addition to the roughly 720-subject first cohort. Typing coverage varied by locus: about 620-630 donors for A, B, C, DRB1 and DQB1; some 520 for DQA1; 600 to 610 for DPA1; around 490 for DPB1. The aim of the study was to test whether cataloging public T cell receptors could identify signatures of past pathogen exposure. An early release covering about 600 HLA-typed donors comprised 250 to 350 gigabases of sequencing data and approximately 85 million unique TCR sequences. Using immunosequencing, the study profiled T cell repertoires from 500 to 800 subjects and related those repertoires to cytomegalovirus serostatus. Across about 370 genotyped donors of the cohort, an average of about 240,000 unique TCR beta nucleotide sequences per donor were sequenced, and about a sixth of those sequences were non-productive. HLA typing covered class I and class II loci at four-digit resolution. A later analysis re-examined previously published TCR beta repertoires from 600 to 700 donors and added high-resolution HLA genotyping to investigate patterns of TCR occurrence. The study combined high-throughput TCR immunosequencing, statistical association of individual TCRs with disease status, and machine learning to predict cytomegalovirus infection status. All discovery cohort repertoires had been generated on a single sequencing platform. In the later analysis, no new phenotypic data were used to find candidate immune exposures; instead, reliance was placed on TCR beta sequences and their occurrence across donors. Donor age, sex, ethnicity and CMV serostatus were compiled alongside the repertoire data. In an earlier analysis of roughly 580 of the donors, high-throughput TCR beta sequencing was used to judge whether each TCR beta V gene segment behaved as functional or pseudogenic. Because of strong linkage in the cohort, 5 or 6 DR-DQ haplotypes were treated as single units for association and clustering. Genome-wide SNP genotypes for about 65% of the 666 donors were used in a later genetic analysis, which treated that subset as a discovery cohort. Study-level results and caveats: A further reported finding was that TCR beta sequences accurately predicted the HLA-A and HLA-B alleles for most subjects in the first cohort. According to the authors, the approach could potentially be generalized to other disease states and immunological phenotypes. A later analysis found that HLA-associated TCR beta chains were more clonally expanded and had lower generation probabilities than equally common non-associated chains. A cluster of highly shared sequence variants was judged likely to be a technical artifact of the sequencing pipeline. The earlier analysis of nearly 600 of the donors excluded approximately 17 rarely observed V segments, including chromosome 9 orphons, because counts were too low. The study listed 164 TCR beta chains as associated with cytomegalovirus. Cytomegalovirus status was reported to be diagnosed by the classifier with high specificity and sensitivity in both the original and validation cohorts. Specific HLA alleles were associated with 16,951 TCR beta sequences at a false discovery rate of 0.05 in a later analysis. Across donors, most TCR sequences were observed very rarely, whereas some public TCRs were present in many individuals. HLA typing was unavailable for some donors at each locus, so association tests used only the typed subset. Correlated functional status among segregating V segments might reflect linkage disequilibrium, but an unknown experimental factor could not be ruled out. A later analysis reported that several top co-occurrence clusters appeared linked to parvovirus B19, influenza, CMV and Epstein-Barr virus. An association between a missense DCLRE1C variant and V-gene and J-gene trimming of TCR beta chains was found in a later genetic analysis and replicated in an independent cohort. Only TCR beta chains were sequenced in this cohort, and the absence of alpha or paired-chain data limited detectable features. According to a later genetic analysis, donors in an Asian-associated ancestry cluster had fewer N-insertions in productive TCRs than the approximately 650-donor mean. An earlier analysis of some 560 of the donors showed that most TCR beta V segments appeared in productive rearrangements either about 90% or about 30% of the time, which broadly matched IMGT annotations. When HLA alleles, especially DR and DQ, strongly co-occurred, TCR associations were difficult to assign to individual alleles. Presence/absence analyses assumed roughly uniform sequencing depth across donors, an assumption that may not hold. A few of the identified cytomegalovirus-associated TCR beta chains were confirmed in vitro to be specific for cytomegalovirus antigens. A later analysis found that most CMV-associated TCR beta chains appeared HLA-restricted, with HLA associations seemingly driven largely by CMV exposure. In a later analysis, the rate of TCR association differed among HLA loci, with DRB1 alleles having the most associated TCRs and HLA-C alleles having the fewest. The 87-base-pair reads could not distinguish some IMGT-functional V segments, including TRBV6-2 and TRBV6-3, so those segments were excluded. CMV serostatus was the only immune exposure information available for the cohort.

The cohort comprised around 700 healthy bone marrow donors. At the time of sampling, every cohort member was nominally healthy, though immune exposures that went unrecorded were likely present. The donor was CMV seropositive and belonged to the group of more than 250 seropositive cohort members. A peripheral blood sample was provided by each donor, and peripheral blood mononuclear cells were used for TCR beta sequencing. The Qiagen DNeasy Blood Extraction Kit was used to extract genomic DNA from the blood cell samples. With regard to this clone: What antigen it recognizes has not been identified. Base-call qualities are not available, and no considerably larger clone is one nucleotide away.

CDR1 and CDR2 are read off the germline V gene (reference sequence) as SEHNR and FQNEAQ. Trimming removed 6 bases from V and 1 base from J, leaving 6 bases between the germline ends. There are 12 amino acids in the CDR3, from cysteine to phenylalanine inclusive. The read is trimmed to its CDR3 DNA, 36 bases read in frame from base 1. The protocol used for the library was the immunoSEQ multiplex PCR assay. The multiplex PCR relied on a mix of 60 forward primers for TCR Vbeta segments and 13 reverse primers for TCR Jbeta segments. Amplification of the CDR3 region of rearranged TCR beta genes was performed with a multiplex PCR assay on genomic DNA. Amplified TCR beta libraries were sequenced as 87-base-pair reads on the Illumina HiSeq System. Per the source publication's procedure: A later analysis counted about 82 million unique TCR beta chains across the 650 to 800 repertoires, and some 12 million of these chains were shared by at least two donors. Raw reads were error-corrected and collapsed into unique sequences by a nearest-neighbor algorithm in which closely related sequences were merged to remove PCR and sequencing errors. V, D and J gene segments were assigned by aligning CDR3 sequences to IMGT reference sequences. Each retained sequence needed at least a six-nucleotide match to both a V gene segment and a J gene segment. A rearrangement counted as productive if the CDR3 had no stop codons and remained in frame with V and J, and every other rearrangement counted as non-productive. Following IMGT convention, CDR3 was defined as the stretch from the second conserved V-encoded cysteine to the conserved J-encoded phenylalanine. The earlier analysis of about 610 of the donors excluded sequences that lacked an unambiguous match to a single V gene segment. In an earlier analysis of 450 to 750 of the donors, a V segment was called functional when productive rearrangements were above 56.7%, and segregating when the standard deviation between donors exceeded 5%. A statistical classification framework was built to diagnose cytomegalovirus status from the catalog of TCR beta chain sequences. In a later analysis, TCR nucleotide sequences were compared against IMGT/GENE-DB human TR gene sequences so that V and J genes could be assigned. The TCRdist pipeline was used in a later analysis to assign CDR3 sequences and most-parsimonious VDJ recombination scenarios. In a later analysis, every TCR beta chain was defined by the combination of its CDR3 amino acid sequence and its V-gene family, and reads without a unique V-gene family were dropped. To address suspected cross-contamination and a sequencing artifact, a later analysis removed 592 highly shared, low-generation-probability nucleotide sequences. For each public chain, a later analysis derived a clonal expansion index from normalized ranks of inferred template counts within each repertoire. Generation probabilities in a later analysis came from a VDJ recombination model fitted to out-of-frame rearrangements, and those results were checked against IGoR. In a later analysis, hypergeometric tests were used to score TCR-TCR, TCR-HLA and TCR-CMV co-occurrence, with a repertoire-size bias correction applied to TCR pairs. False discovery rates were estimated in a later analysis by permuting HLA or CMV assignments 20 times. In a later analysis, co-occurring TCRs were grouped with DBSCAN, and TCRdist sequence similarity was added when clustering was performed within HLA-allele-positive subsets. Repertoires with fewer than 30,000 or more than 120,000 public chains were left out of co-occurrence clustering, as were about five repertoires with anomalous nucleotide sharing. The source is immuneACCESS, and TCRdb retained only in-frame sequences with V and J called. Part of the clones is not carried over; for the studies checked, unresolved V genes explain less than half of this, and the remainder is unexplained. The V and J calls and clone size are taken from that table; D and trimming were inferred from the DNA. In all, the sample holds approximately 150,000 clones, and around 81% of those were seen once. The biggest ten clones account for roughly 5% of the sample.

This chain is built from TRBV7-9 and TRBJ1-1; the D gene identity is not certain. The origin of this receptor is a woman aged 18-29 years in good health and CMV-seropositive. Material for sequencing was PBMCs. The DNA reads TGTGCCAGCAGTCAGGAGAACACTGAAGCTTTCTTT. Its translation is CASSQENTEAFF.